One sample yielded the 21 T cell receptor beta chains listed below, sequenced in a study of T cells after yellow fever vaccination. TCRdb re-analysed the 5' RACE reads in MiXCR, keeping a single row per CDR3 protein. The repertoire consists of about 340,000 distinct CDR3 sequences, with 8.7% occurring once and the leading ten covering more than 15%. This specimen was PBMCs, taken on the day of the first yellow fever vaccination. All receptors come from a young man who received the YFV17D yellow fever vaccine.

This clonotype was observed a handful of times. This chain uses TRBV4-3 with TRBJ2-3; 11 nucleotides align to TRBD2. CDR1 is LGHNA, CDR2 YSLEER, per germline. The CDR3 runs to 15 residues. Trimming at V came to 0 bases and at J to 5 bases, leaving 1 base not matched to a gene. The CDR3 loop reads CASSQDTSGRDTQYF. As DNA, the CDR3 is TGCGCCAGCAGCCAAGACACTAGCGGGAGAGATACGCAGTATTTT.

This clonotype appeared a few times. The chain joins TRBV5-4 to TRBJ1-6; 12 positions agree with TRBD1. The CDR3 has 16 amino acids. J lost 8 bases, V lost 5 bases, and 8 bases had no gene match. Germline CDR1 and CDR2: SGHNT and YYREEE (reference sequence). Here the CDR3 reads CASRPGTGGLDSPLHF. The CDR3, as DNA: TGTGCCAGCAGGCCCGGGACAGGGGGCCTGGATTCACCCCTCCACTTT.

The V gene is TRBV4-1, the J gene TRBJ1-6, with a tentative D call TRBD1 (5 bases). The CDR3 is 16 amino acids. With 1 base removed from V and 7 bases from J, the gap between germline ends came to 14 bases. CDR1 is MGHRA, CDR2 YSYEKL, per germline. The chain's CDR3 is CASSQVVGGGNSPLHF. CDR3 in DNA: TGCGCCAGCAGCCAAGTGGTCGGGGGAGGGAATTCACCCCTCCACTTT.

In this sample, this clonotype turned up a few times. This chain links TRBV10-3 with TRBJ2-5; D unclear. The CDR3 consists of 14 residues. Germline CDR1 reads ENHRY; CDR2 reads SYGVKD. Trimming pared 1 base from V and 1 base from J, leaving 7 bases between. The CDR3 loop is CAISEFTVQETQYF. DNA of the CDR3: TGTGCCATCAGTGAGTTCACAGTCCAAGAGACCCAGTACTTC.

This clonotype was seen repeatedly, ten times or more. This chain uses TRBV9 with TRBJ2-1, with TRBD1 as a possible D gene (6 bases). CDR3 length: 15 amino acids. Germline V gives CDR1 SGDLS, CDR2 YYNGEE. The ends were cut back, 4 bases at V and 4 bases at J, with 15 bases in the middle. CDR3 sequence (DNA): TGTGCCAGCAGCTCGACCGGGACACCATACAATGAGCAGTTCTTC. Translating it yields CASSSTGTPYNEQFF.

This clonotype was counted at least ten times. CDR3 bases: TGCAGCGTTGAAGTGCCTGATACTAGCCAAGATACGCAGTATTTT. This codes for CSVEVPDTSQDTQYF. The rearrangement links TRBV29-1 to TRBJ2-3; a possible D gene is TRBD2 (6 bases). The CDR3 length is 15 residues. V was pared by 1 base and J by 5 bases, with 16 bases between. Per germline, CDR1 SQVTM and CDR2 ANQGSEA.

The V gene is TRBV9, the J gene TRBJ1-4; maybe TRBD1 (5 bases). In germline, CDR1 is SGDLS, CDR2 YYNGEE. This CDR3 region has 15 residues. Deletions cut 3 bases from V and 2 bases from J, with 11 bases between. CDR3 sequence (DNA): TGTGCCAGCAGCGGAAGGGGCTCGACTAATGAAAAACTGTTTTTT. This translates into CASSGRGSTNEKLFF.

The rearrangement joins TRBV18 to TRBJ1-3; D gene unclear. The V end was cut by 0 bases, the J end by 6 bases, with 3 bases between. Germline assignment: CDR1 KGHSH and CDR2 LQKENI. There are 12 residues in the CDR3. The CDR3 nucleotides read TGTGCCAGCTCACCACCGACAAACACCATATATTTT. Translation gives CASSPPTNTIYF.

This clonotype showed up just a few times. This chain links TRBV19 with TRBJ2-5; D not certain. The CDR3 is 12 residues long. V shed 9 bases and J shed 7 bases, with 15 bases lying between them. Germline V gene data show CDR1 as LNHDA and CDR2 as SQIVND (reference sequence). The CDR3 coding sequence is TGTGCCAGAGGGAAGCTCCCGGGGACCCAGTACTTC. The encoded protein is CARGKLPGTQYF.

This clonotype showed up many times. J is TRBJ1-2 and V is TRBV20-1; the match to TRBD1 covers 9 bases. J gave up 8 bases and V 6 bases, and 13 bases lay outside the gene matches. Germline CDR1 DFQATT, CDR2 SNEGSKA (reference sequence). The CDR3 is 14 amino acids. Here the CDR3 reads CSAPSTGTGKGYTF. In DNA, the CDR3 is TGCAGTGCGCCTTCAACCGGGACAGGGAAAGGCTACACCTTC.

This clonotype was observed a handful of times. This sequence joins TRBV4-1 and TRBJ1-4; D uncertain. This CDR3 has 11 amino acids. V lost 3 bases to trimming and J lost 7 bases, with 3 bases between them. Germline CDR1 reads MGHRA; CDR2 reads YSYEKL. The CDR3 loop is CASSQTEKLFF. The CDR3 bases are TGCGCCAGCAGCCAGACTGAAAAACTGTTTTTT.

The rearrangement uses TRBV10-3 and TRBJ2-3, with a weak D call TRBD2 (5 bases). Germline CDR1 ENHRY, CDR2 SYGVKD. The ends were cut back, 0 bases at V and 2 bases at J, with 15 bases in the middle. The CDR3 runs 17 residues. CDR3 residues: CAISESGWRLYTDTQYF. DNA for the CDR3: TGTGCCATCAGTGAGTCGGGATGGAGGTTATACACAGATACGCAGTATTTT.

CDR3 nucleotides: TGTGCCACCAGTGGTTACCTCCCAAGAGGGCGGACAGATACGCAGTATTTT. Residues: CATSGYLPRGRTDTQYF. This sequence joins TRBV24-1 and TRBJ2-3; D possibly corresponds to TRBD2 (5 bases). Germline CDR1 and CDR2: KGHDR and SFDVKD. V shed 5 bases and J shed 3 bases, with 20 bases lying between them. The CDR3 runs to 17 residues.

This clonotype has only a few counts. The chain employs TRBV12-3 or TRBV12-4 and TRBJ1-2; 8 bases line up with TRBD1. The CDR3 has 14 residues. V lost 7 bases to trimming and J lost 2 bases; unmatched junction nucleotides: 6. DNA for the CDR3: TGTGCCAGCACCTCAGGGGGCTACAACTATGGCTACACCTTC. Protein product: CASTSGGYNYGYTF.

This clonotype was detected many times. This chain links TRBV7-9 with TRBJ1-2; D not certain. V was pared by 3 bases and J by 8 bases, with 10 bases between. This CDR3 has 12 residues. Germline CDR1 is SEHNR and CDR2 is FQNEAQ (reference sequence). CDR3 sequence: CASSFGWYGYTF. For the CDR3, the DNA is TGTGCCAGCAGCTTCGGCTGGTACGGCTACACCTTC. The variable domain in full, completed from reference TRBV7-9 and TRBJ1-2, reads DTGVSQNPRHKITKRGQNVTFRCDPISEHNRLYWYRQTLGQGPEFLTYFQNEAQLEKSRLLSDRFSAERPKGSFSTLEIQRTEQGDSAMYLCASSFGWYGYTFGSGTRLTVV.

In this sample, this clonotype turned up many times. This sequence joins TRBV5-1 and TRBJ2-3, with a tentative D call TRBD2 (5 bases). The CDR3 covers 16 residues. V lost 0 bases to trimming and J lost 5 bases, with 16 bases between them. Germline CDR1 and CDR2: SGHRS and YFSETQ. The CDR3 DNA sequence: TGCGCCAGCAGCTTGGGGGCTTTAGCGAGAGAAGATACGCAGTATTTT. As protein: CASSLGALAREDTQYF.

The rearrangement uses TRBV10-2 and TRBJ2-4; TRBD2 is a possible D gene (6 bases). Germline CDR1 reads WSHSY; CDR2 reads SAAADI. The V end lost 3 bases, the J end lost 0 bases, and 12 bases lay between the germline ends. The CDR3 covers 16 residues. Here the CDR3 reads CASSDWRGLAKNIQYF. DNA of the CDR3: TGCGCCAGCAGTGATTGGAGGGGACTAGCCAAAAACATTCAGTACTTC.

This clonotype was detected only a few times. This chain uses TRBV27 with TRBJ1-4; weak D call: TRBD1 (5 bases). Germline V gives CDR1 MNHEY, CDR2 SMNVEV (reference sequence). V lost 2 bases, J lost 3 bases, and 7 bases lay in between. CDR3 length: 14 residues. The CDR3 is CASSLMGANEKLFF. The CDR3 nucleotides are TGTGCCAGCAGTTTAATGGGGGCTAATGAAAAACTGTTTTTT. Combining the CDR3 with reference TRBV27 and TRBJ1-4 gives the whole variable domain EAQVTQNPRYLITVTGKKLTVTCSQNMNHEYMSWYRQDPGLGLRQIYYSMNVEVTDKGDVPEGYKVSRKEKRNFPLILESPSPNQTSLYFCASSLMGANEKLFFGSGTQLSVL.

This clonotype was detected only a few times. The rearrangement joins TRBV5-1 to TRBJ2-2; D gene uncertain. CDR1 and CDR2 (germline): SGHRS, YFSETQ. Trimming shortened V by 0 bases and J by 0 bases, and 12 bases separated the two germline ends. There are 17 residues in the CDR3. CDR3 amino acids: CASSLALGFPNTGELFF. In DNA form, the CDR3 reads TGCGCCAGCAGCTTGGCACTCGGCTTCCCGAACACCGGGGAGCTGTTTTTT.

The CDR3 loop reads CATSRALAGWADTQYF. In nucleotides, the CDR3 is TGTGCCACCAGCAGAGCCCTAGCGGGGTGGGCAGATACGCAGTATTTT. The rearrangement uses TRBV15 and TRBJ2-3; 9 bases line up with TRBD2. V shed 1 base and J 4 bases; nucleotides not matched to a gene: 6. CDR1 LNHNV and CDR2 YYDKDF come from the germline V gene (reference sequence). The CDR3 covers 16 residues.

The genes are TRBV29-1 and TRBJ2-5; the D call may be TRBD1 or TRBD2 (5 bases each). Trimming shortened V by 3 bases and J by 5 bases, and 10 bases separated the two germline ends. The germline gives CDR1 SQVTM, CDR2 ANQGSEA. The CDR3 totals 12 residues. The CDR3 DNA reads TGCAGCGTTGACGGGGACGTGGAGACCCAGTACTTC. It encodes CSVDGDVETQYF.